This T cell receptor beta chain was documented in a study of cytomegalovirus exposure and HLA in healthy donors. Looked up from germline, CDR1 is SNHLY and CDR2 is FYNNEI. The V gene lost 10 bases and the J gene lost 7 bases, with 22 bases spanning the gap. The CDR3 has 14 amino acids. Whole-study results and caveats: Researchers counted some 150 TCR beta chains as cytomegalovirus-associated. Some V segments (TRBV6-2 and TRBV6-3 among them) were excluded as indistinguishable.

PCR involved 60 Vbeta and 13 Jbeta primers. TCRdb's copy holds only in-frame clones and misses some; the assay was immunoSEQ multiplex PCR. The sample includes more than 150,000 clones, roughly 80% seen only once; the top ten take about 2.6%. Comments on this clone: Its specificity is unknown.

Every donor was a healthy person donating bone marrow. The sequenced sample was PBMCs. The sequence came from a woman in her forties or fifties in good health and CMV-seropositive. This rearrangement joins TRBV2 to TRBJ1-1, with D perhaps matching TRBD1 (6 bases). The CDR3 DNA reads TGTGCCACCTCGTCTTATCCAGGGGATTTTGAAGCTTTCTTT. Translating it yields CATSSYPGDFEAFF.